This T cell receptor (beta chain) was sequenced for a study of beta chain features in type 1 diabetes. Study findings and constraints: In comparison with healthy donors, patients had naive, central memory and Treg TCRB repertoires that appeared more similar.

Comment on this clone: The antigen remains undetermined.

Trimming took off 6 bases at V and 7 bases at J, with 9 bases between the two ends. The CDR3 has 12 amino acids. Germline CDR1 is MNHEY and CDR2 is SVGAGI. Central memory, naive, regulatory and stem cell-like memory CD4+ cells were sorted by CD45RO/CCR7/CD25/CD127/CD95/CD27. The study reverse transcribed the entire isolated RNA, so it sequenced expressed TCRB transcripts. Approximately 3.6 million reads per sample were averaged for naive, central memory and regulatory samples. The assay was immunoSEQ multiplex PCR, and TCRdb's table has in-frame clones only and misses some. Here the sample spans 300,000 to 350,000 clones, 7% to 9% being singletons.

The sequence derives from a woman between 18 and 30 years old in good health. The chain carries TRBV6-5 and TRBJ2-2; weak D call: TRBD2 (5 bases). The sample was central memory CD4+ T cells from blood. The CDR3 DNA is TGTGCCAGCAGCTCTCGGGACGGGGAGCTGTTTTTT. Translated: CASSSRDGELFF.